What follows are 26 T cell receptor beta chains derived from one specimen sequenced in a study of cytotoxic CD8 clonotypes in ibrutinib-treated CLL. TCRdb's copy holds only in-frame clones and misses some; the assay was immunoSEQ multiplex PCR. The table lists around 40,000 clones, about three quarters of them singletons. The material sequenced was PBMCs, taken at disease progression, from a patient treated with ibrutinib. These TCRs come from a human donor with chronic lymphocytic leukemia.

The gene calls are TRBV5-1 and TRBJ2-2; D is unclear. Germline CDR1 SGHRS, CDR2 YFSETQ. This CDR3 contains 15 residues. Trimming stripped 1 base from V and 1 base from J, with 8 bases between. This CDR3 is CASSLRPGNTGELFF. The DNA of the CDR3 is TGCGCCAGCAGCTTGCGACCAGGGAACACCGGGGAGCTGTTTTTT.

The chain links TRBV28 to TRBJ2-3; 8 bases fit TRBD2. The CDR3 covers 14 residues. Per germline, CDR1 MDHEN and CDR2 SYDVKM. V trimming: 6 bases; J trimming: 3 bases; junction bases outside the gene matches: 5. The CDR3 nucleotides read TGTGCCAGCAGCTTTAGCGGGACTACAGATACGCAGTATTTT. Translating gives CASSFSGTTDTQYF.

The chain combines TRBV9 with TRBJ2-7; tentatively, D is TRBD2 (5 bases). The CDR3 length is 13 residues. Trimming cost V 0 bases and J 6 bases, with 10 bases left between them. Germline CDR1 SGDLS, CDR2 YYNGEE. The CDR3 sequence is CASSVAGGLEQYF. The DNA of the CDR3 is TGTGCCAGCAGCGTAGCAGGAGGTCTCGAGCAGTACTTC.

The chain joins TRBV6-1 to TRBJ1-6; D not certain. The CDR3 has 14 amino acids. Trimming left V 7 bases short and J 3 bases short, with 10 bases between. Per the germline V gene, CDR1 is MNHNS and CDR2 is SASEGT. The chain's CDR3 is CASTGRSYNSPLHF. CDR3 sequence (DNA): TGTGCCAGCACCGGCCGGAGCTATAATTCACCCCTCCACTTT.

The J gene is TRBJ2-5, the V gene TRBV6-1; D could derive from TRBD1 or TRBD2 (6 bases each). CDR3 length equals 14 residues. Germline lookup yields CDR1 MNHNS and CDR2 SASEGT. V was shortened by 10 bases and J by 4 bases, with 19 bases between the two germline ends. CDR3: CATGGTHPGETQYF. CDR3 in DNA: TGTGCCACCGGAGGGACACACCCTGGAGAGACCCAGTACTTC.

The gene calls are TRBV27 and TRBJ2-1; 7 nucleotides agree with TRBD2. The CDR3 contains 12 residues. Germline V gene lookup returns CDR1 MNHEY and CDR2 SMNVEV (reference sequence). The junction had 2 bases not matched to a gene; V was cut back by 4 bases and J by 8 bases. CDR3 loop: CASSWGGHEQFF. The DNA for the CDR3 is TGTGCCAGCAGTTGGGGGGGTCATGAGCAGTTCTTC.

This chain links TRBV4-1 with TRBJ2-5; D unresolved. This CDR3 is built from 14 residues. The V gene lost 4 bases and the J gene lost 3 bases, with 12 bases spanning the gap. Germline V gene sequence: CDR1 MGHRA, CDR2 YSYEKL. The CDR3 sequence: CASSPLGPEETQYF. As DNA, the CDR3 is TGCGCCAGCAGCCCTCTAGGACCTGAAGAGACCCAGTACTTC.

The CDR3 sequence is CASSPPHVNTEAFF. The CDR3 DNA sequence: TGTGCCAGCTCACCACCTCATGTGAACACTGAAGCTTTCTTT. The V gene is TRBV18, the J gene TRBJ1-1; D ambiguous. The V end lost 0 bases, the J end lost 0 bases, and 5 bases lay between the germline ends. The CDR3 extends over 14 amino acids. The V gene's germline CDR1 is KGHSH and CDR2 LQKENI.

The chain has TRBV6-5 and TRBJ1-2, with TRBD1 identical over 7 bases. Germline values: CDR1 MNHEY, CDR2 SVGAGI. There are 13 residues in the CDR3. V was pared by 6 bases and J by 3 bases, with 4 bases of the junction left unmatched. The CDR3 nucleotides are TGTGCCAGCAGACCCGACAGGGACTATGGCTACACCTTC. Protein: CASRPDRDYGYTF.

This chain joins TRBV15 and TRBJ1-3; the D is unclear. Germline CDR1 is LNHNV and CDR2 is YYDKDF (reference sequence). The V end lost 2 bases, the J end lost 0 bases, and 11 bases lay between the germline ends. The CDR3 sequence is 16 residues long. The CDR3 region is CATSRSDVFSGNTIYF. In DNA form, the CDR3 reads TGTGCCACCAGCAGATCCGATGTTTTCTCTGGAAACACCATATATTTT.

The V call is TRBV6-5, the J call TRBJ2-3, with D hard to call. Deletions cut 0 bases from V and 0 bases from J, with 7 bases between. The V gene's germline CDR1 is MNHEY and CDR2 SVGAGI. The CDR3 totals 15 residues. CDR3 sequence (DNA): TGTGCCAGCAGTTACTCGACGGTCAGCACAGATACGCAGTATTTT. As protein: CASSYSTVSTDTQYF.

This chain uses TRBV18 with TRBJ2-7, with 8 bases that match TRBD1. The CDR3 length is 14 residues. V shed 6 bases and J 5 bases; nucleotides not matched to a gene: 9. Germline values: CDR1 KGHSH, CDR2 LQKENI. Here the CDR3 DNA reads TGTGCCAGCTCGACCGGGACAGGTTTCCACGAGCAGTACTTC. It yields the protein CASSTGTGFHEQYF.

In this sample, this clone turned up a few times. The chain combines TRBV10-1 with TRBJ2-3; TRBD1 matches at 7 bases. Germline V gives CDR1 WNHNN, CDR2 SYGVQD (reference sequence). V lost 6 bases and J lost 2; bases outside the gene matches: 11. The CDR3 runs 16 residues. The CDR3, as DNA: TGCGCCAGCAGGAGGTCCCGGACAGGTCCCACAGATACGCAGTATTTT. Translating gives CASRRSRTGPTDTQYF.

The V call is TRBV9, the J call TRBJ2-7; no clear D gene. Germline loops: CDR1 SGDLS, CDR2 YYNGEE. The germline V and J ends were trimmed by 0 bases and 0 bases, with 10 bases remaining between them. The CDR3 sequence is 15 residues long. CDR3 amino acids: CASSVGGTPSYEQYF. The DNA for the CDR3 is TGTGCCAGCAGCGTAGGAGGCACCCCCTCCTACGAGCAGTACTTC.

This clone was found once. The rearrangement uses TRBV28 and TRBJ2-1, with D possibly being TRBD1 (5 bases). Trimming pared 1 base from V and 7 bases from J, leaving 11 bases between. This CDR3 has 14 amino acids. From germline, CDR1 is MDHEN and CDR2 SYDVKM. The CDR3 loop is CASSLLSGWNEQFF. The DNA for the CDR3 is TGTGCCAGCAGTTTATTGTCAGGGTGGAATGAGCAGTTCTTC. Full variable domain (rest looked up from reference TRBV28 and TRBJ2-1): DVKVTQSSRYLVKRTGEKVFLECVQDMDHENMFWYRQDPGLGLRLIYFSYDVKMKEKGDIPEGYSVSREKKERFSLILESASTNQTSMYLCASSLLSGWNEQFFGPGTRLTVL.

The CDR3 is CASSDGRVLGPSAKNIQYF. The CDR3 DNA reads as TGTGCCAGCAGTGATGGCCGGGTCCTCGGGCCTTCAGCCAAAAACATTCAGTACTTC. The V call is TRBV6-1, the J call TRBJ2-4; D is unresolved. This CDR3 contains 19 residues. V dropped 3 bases and J dropped 0 bases, with 21 bases sitting between them. Germline V lookup: CDR1 MNHNS, CDR2 SASEGT.

This chain joins TRBV15 and TRBJ2-6, with unresolved D. The CDR3 totals 16 residues. The ends were cut back, 1 base at V and 1 base at J, with 8 bases in the middle. The germline CDR1 and CDR2 sequences are LNHNV and YYDKDF (reference sequence). The CDR3 DNA reads as TGTGCCACCAGCAGAGTTACATTTTCTGGGGCCAACGTCCTGACTTTC. As protein: CATSRVTFSGANVLTF.

This sequence joins TRBV6-5 and TRBJ2-5; 8 nucleotides agree with TRBD1. The CDR3 runs 14 residues. The germline V gene encodes CDR1 MNHEY and CDR2 SVGAGI. Trimming took 0 bases from V and 6 from J; bases not matched to a gene: 3. CDR3: CASSYSGQAQTQYF. The CDR3 DNA reads TGTGCCAGCAGTTACTCGGGACAGGCCCAGACCCAGTACTTC.

The J gene is TRBJ2-7, the V gene TRBV6-1; 10 bases fit TRBD2. The CDR3 sequence is 15 residues long. Losses at the gene ends were 6 bases for V and 3 bases for J; bases not matched to a gene: 8. Looked up from germline, CDR1 is MNHNS and CDR2 is SASEGT. CDR3 sequence reads: CASRGLLAGLYEQYF. The CDR3, as DNA: TGTGCCAGCAGGGGGCTACTAGCGGGACTCTACGAGCAGTACTTC.

The chain is built from TRBV5-1 and TRBJ2-5; 7 bases agree with TRBD1. CDR3 length: 14 amino acids. The germline CDR1 and CDR2 sequences are SGHRS and YFSETQ. V shed 4 bases, J shed 0 bases, and the junction held 3 bases outside the gene matches. In DNA form, the CDR3 reads TGCGCCAGCAGCCCGGGACAGAACCAAGAGACCCAGTACTTC. This codes for CASSPGQNQETQYF.

The chain links TRBV6-5 to TRBJ2-7; 9 positions match TRBD1. From germline, CDR1 is MNHEY and CDR2 SVGAGI. This CDR3 spans 13 amino acids. V shed 6 bases and J 5 bases; nucleotides not matched to a gene: 5. Here the CDR3 reads CASRDRGVDEQYF. CDR3 DNA: TGTGCCAGCAGGGACAGGGGAGTAGACGAGCAGTACTTC.

This clone has a handful of counts. The chain recombines TRBV28 with TRBJ1-5, with a weak D call TRBD1 (6 bases). CDR3 length: 14 residues. CDR1 is MDHEN and CDR2 is SYDVKM in the germline V gene. V lost 3 bases and J 5 bases, leaving 11 bases between the germline ends. This CDR3 is CASSFMGGHQPQHF. DNA of the CDR3: TGTGCCAGCAGTTTTATGGGGGGCCATCAGCCCCAGCATTTT.

This clone was seen a few times. This chain uses TRBV6-5 with TRBJ1-5; D is uncertain. Per the germline V gene, CDR1 is MNHEY and CDR2 is SVGAGI. This CDR3 is 13 amino acids long. Trimming took off 6 bases at V and 9 bases at J, with 15 bases between the two ends. CDR3 in DNA: TGTGCCAGCAGCCTGACCGCAGGCCGGCCCCAGCATTTT. Its protein is CASSLTAGRPQHF.

The J gene is TRBJ1-1, the V gene TRBV2, with a tentative D call TRBD1 (5 bases). Germline CDR1 and CDR2: SNHLY and FYNNEI. This CDR3 is 12 amino acids long. V shed 4 bases and J shed 8 bases, with 11 bases lying between them. CDR3 sequence (DNA): TGTGCCAGCAGTGGAAGGGACGGAGAAGCTTTCTTT. Amino acid sequence: CASSGRDGEAFF. Full variable domain (outside the CDR3, taken from reference TRBV2 and TRBJ1-1): EPEVTQTPSHQVTQMGQEVILRCVPISNHLYFYWYRQILGQKVEFLVSFYNNEISEKSEIFDDQFSVERPDGSNFTLKIRSTKLEDSAMYFCASSGRDGEAFFGQGTRLTVV.

This rearrangement joins TRBV2 to TRBJ2-7; D call uncertain. This CDR3 has 14 residues. The V and J ends lost 2 bases and 0 bases respectively, with 8 bases between them. Looked up from germline, CDR1 is SNHLY and CDR2 is FYNNEI. Here the CDR3 DNA reads TGTGCCAGCAGTGAATACCCTGACTCCTACGAGCAGTACTTC. Translation: CASSEYPDSYEQYF.

The chain combines TRBV6-5 with TRBJ2-3; 12 bases map to TRBD2. The junction had 7 bases not matched to a gene; V was cut back by 6 bases and J by 6 bases. Germline lookup yields CDR1 MNHEY and CDR2 SVGAGI. This CDR3 is 15 amino acids long. This CDR3 is CASRPWTSGVDTQYF. CDR3 nucleotide sequence: TGTGCCAGCAGGCCCTGGACTAGCGGGGTGGATACGCAGTATTTT.